A selection of T cell receptor beta chains follows, all from one sample in a study of blood T cell repertoires in COVID-19. Assay used: immunoSEQ multiplex PCR; TCRdb lists only in-frame clones, some missing. In the table there are a few hundred thousand clones, 80% to 90% of which are singletons. Sequenced: peripheral blood. These receptors originate from a woman of 80 years or more with acute or convalescent COVID-19. Both conserved end residues are part of each CDR3. D genes are given only for firm matches. Clone sizes are given selectively: once, few, many, or a class where the clone is expanded.

15 NA TRBJ1-1 NA TRBV7-9 CASRPGPQGNTEAFF TGTGCCAGCCGACCTGGGCCCCAAGGTAACACTGAAGCTTTCTTT
19 TRBD1 TRBJ2-6 NA TRBV15 CATSRDLTGGGPGANVLTF TGTGCCACCAGCAGAGATCTGACAGGGGGAGGTCCTGGGGCCAACGTCCTGACTTTC
12 NA TRBJ2-2 NA TRBV18 CASAQGTGELFF TGTGCCAGCGCGCAGGGTACCGGGGAGCTGTTTTTT
14 NA TRBJ1-5 NA TRBV9 CASSVGGGNQPQHF TGTGCCAGCAGCGTAGGCGGGGGCAATCAGCCCCAGCATTTT
17 TRBD1 TRBJ1-3 few TRBV3-1/TRBV3-2 CASSQPRTGRNADTIYF TGTGCCAGCAGCCAACCCCGGACAGGCCGGAATGCTGACACCATATATTTT
15 NA TRBJ1-2 NA TRBV7-8 CASSLAPTENYGYTF TGTGCCAGCAGCTTAGCCCCGACTGAAAACTATGGCTACACCTTC
16 TRBD1 TRBJ1-3 NA TRBV7-2 CASSLEGGGWGNTIYF TGTGCCAGCAGCTTAGAAGGGGGCGGGTGGGGAAACACCATATATTTT
12 NA TRBJ1-4 NA TRBV11-1 CASSLGGEKLFF TGTGCCAGCAGCTTAGGCGGGGAAAAACTGTTTTTT
16 NA TRBJ1-4 NA TRBV27 CASSLKRLGGDEKLFF TGTGCCAGCAGTTTGAAACGTCTGGGGGGGGATGAAAAACTGTTTTTT
15 TRBD1 TRBJ2-7 NA TRBV27 CASSLFGTGVYEQYF TGTGCCAGCAGTTTATTCGGGACAGGGGTCTACGAGCAGTACTTC
14 TRBD2 TRBJ2-2 NA TRBV6-5 CATQLAGSGRELFF TGTGCCACGCAACTAGCGGGGTCGGGCCGGGAGCTGTTTTTT
16 TRBD1 TRBJ1-4 NA TRBV7-9 CASSLAGQGTNEKLFF TGTGCCAGCAGCTTAGCGGGACAGGGAACTAATGAAAAACTGTTTTTT
12 NA TRBJ2-5 NA TRBV20-1 CSASGQQETQYF TGCAGTGCTAGTGGGCAGCAAGAGACCCAGTACTTC
22 NA TRBJ2-1 NA TRBV28 CASSQGGPLLHYSSSSYNEQFF TGTGCCAGCAGTCAGGGGGGCCCTCTTCTTCACTATAGTTCCTCTTCCTACAATGAGCAGTTCTTC
11 NA TRBJ1-2 NA TRBV28 CASNSDYGYTF TGTGCCAGCAACTCTGACTATGGCTACACCTTC
15 TRBD1 TRBJ2-7 few TRBV5-6 CASSGDRESSYEQYF TGTGCCAGCAGCGGTGACAGGGAGAGCTCCTACGAGCAGTACTTC
14 NA TRBJ2-2 NA TRBV7-2 CASSLGLNTGELFF TGTGCCAGCAGCTTAGGACTTAACACCGGGGAGCTGTTTTTT
15 NA TRBJ2-5 NA TRBV3-1/TRBV3-2 CASSQDFGVGETQYF TGTGCCAGCAGCCAAGATTTCGGGGTTGGAGAGACCCAGTACTTC
14 NA TRBJ2-5 NA TRBV6-5 CASNKEGPPETQYF TGTGCCAGCAATAAGGAGGGACCCCCAGAGACCCAGTACTTC
15 TRBD1 TRBJ1-5 NA TRBV6-5 CASSPRDRSNQPQHF TGTGCCAGCAGTCCCCGGGACAGGAGTAATCAGCCCCAGCATTTT
15 TRBD2 TRBJ2-5 NA TRBV19 CASSRTSGDQETQYF TGTGCCAGTAGTAGGACTAGCGGGGACCAAGAGACCCAGTACTTC
13 TRBD2 TRBJ2-5 NA TRBV7-6 CASSLGEGETQYF TGTGCCAGCAGCTTAGGGGAGGGGGAGACCCAGTACTTC
13 NA TRBJ1-1 NA TRBV29-1 CSGRTHLNTEAFF TGTTCAGGTCGAACCCACCTGAACACTGAAGCTTTCTTT